Listed below are T cell receptor beta chains from one sample, sequenced in a study of cytomegalovirus exposure and HLA in healthy donors. Data came from immunoSEQ multiplex PCR; TCRdb stores just in-frame clones and leaves some out. The sample yields approximately 110,000 clones, over 12% seen once. The material sequenced was PBMCs. The receptor source for this set is a female donor in good health and CMV-seronegative. CDR3s include the opening cysteine and the closing phenylalanine or tryptophan. The D gene is left open where the match is weak. Clone size is given for some rows only: seen once, a few or many times, or a class if the clone is expanded.

clone_size	d_call	j_call	v_call	cdr3_nt	cdr3_aa
few	-	TRBJ2-7	TRBV27	TGTGCCAGCAGTTTACAGGGGAGCCACGAGCAGTACTTC	CASSLQGSHEQYF
few	TRBD1	TRBJ2-7	TRBV18	TGTGCCAGCTCACCGAGCGCCGGGACAGCTGGCGAGCAGTACTTC	CASSPSAGTAGEQYF
medium-sized	-	TRBJ2-1	TRBV18	TGTGCCAGCTCACCCGCGGGGTACTCCTACAATGAGCAGTTCTTC	CASSPAGYSYNEQFF
few	-	TRBJ1-5	TRBV5-1	TGCGCCAGCAGCTTGGCGGTAGAGGCCAATCAGCCCCAGCATTTT	CASSLAVEANQPQHF
-	-	TRBJ2-1	TRBV6-6	TGTGCCAGCAGCGAGATGAAAGAGCAGTTCTTC	CASSEMKEQFF
-	TRBD1	TRBJ2-2	TRBV4-3	TGCGCCAGCAGCCAAGTCGTGGACAGGGGGCTTCGATCCACCGGGGAGCTGTTTTTT	CASSQVVDRGLRSTGELFF
few	TRBD2	TRBJ2-2	TRBV5-1	TGCGCCAGCAGCTTGGCTGGGACTAGCGACACCGGGGAGCTGTTTTTT	CASSLAGTSDTGELFF
-	-	TRBJ2-7	TRBV29-1	TGCAGCGTTGCTGGGACACTACGCCTTGACGAGCAGTACTTC	CSVAGTLRLDEQYF
-	TRBD1	TRBJ2-3	TRBV4-3	TGCGCCAGCAGCCCGGACAGGTACACAGATACGCAGTATTTT	CASSPDRYTDTQYF
few	-	TRBJ1-6	TRBV9	TGTGCCAGCAGCGTAGAGGGGGGGTTGAATTCACCCCTCCACTTT	CASSVEGGLNSPLHF
few	TRBD1	TRBJ1-1	TRBV28	TGTGCCAGCAGGTCAGGGGGCCGAGGGGCTGAAGCTTTCTTT	CASRSGGRGAEAFF
few	-	TRBJ2-7	TRBV2	TGTGCCAGCAGTGAAGAACGGGGGATTGGGCAGTACTTC	CASSEERGIGQYF
few	-	TRBJ2-3	TRBV7-3	TGTGCCAGCAGCTGGGGCTTAGCGGAAACAGATACGCAGTATTTT	CASSWGLAETDTQYF
few	-	TRBJ2-2	TRBV4-3	TGCGCCAGCAGCCAAGATCTGGGACTTAGCACCGGGGAGCTGTTTTTT	CASSQDLGLSTGELFF
-	TRBD2	TRBJ2-1	TRBV7-2	TGTGCCAGCGGACTAACTAGCGGGGGGGCTGGGGTTTACAATGAGCAGTTCTTC	CASGLTSGGAGVYNEQFF
few	-	TRBJ1-2	TRBV6-5	TGTGCCAGCAGTTACTCGACGACAGTTAACTATGGCTACACCTTC	CASSYSTTVNYGYTF
-	-	TRBJ2-7	TRBV27	TGTGCCAGCAGCCCGTTTTTGGGGGGCTACGAGCAGTACTTC	CASSPFLGGYEQYF
few	-	TRBJ1-5	TRBV7-9	TGTGCCAGCAGCCCGGGGGGGAATCAGCCCCAGCATTTT	CASSPGGNQPQHF
few	TRBD2	TRBJ2-2	TRBV5-1	TGCGCCAGCAGCTCGCTAGCGGGAGAGACCGGGGAGCTGTTTTTT	CASSSLAGETGELFF
-	-	TRBJ1-2	TRBV2	TGTGCCATACGACGGGGGAGTCCAAACTATGGCTACACCTTC	CAIRRGSPNYGYTF
-	TRBD1	TRBJ1-5	TRBV30	TGTGCCTGTAGACAGGGAGCGACCGGTTCGGATCAGCCCCAGCATTTT	CACRQGATGSDQPQHF
-	-	TRBJ1-1	TRBV19	TGTGCCAGTACCACATCTCCACAGGGGAACACTGAAGCTTTCTTT	CASTTSPQGNTEAFF
few	TRBD2	TRBJ2-1	TRBV2	TGTGCCACCTCGGGACTAGCGGGGTCCAATGAGCAGTTCTTC	CATSGLAGSNEQFF
once	-	TRBJ1-2	TRBV4-3	TGCGCCAGCAGCCAAGATCCCGACGGGACATACCTTCAAGCTAACTATGGCTACACCTTC	CASSQDPDGTYLQANYGYTF
-	TRBD2	TRBJ2-3	TRBV6-4	TGTGCCAGCAGTCTCGAGGGACTAGCGGGAGATACGCAGTATTTT	CASSLEGLAGDTQYF
-	TRBD2	TRBJ2-5	TRBV9	TGTGCCAGCAGTAGCGGGATTGAAGAGACCCAGTACTTC	CASSSGIEETQYF
-	-	TRBJ1-6	TRBV21-1	TGTGCCAGCACCGGGGGACGGAATAATTCACCCCTCCACTTT	CASTGGRNNSPLHF
-	TRBD2	TRBJ2-7	TRBV6-5	TGTGCCAGCAGTTCACTACTAGCGGGAGGGCCCTACGAGCAGTACTTC	CASSSLLAGGPYEQYF
few	-	TRBJ2-3	TRBV18	TGTGCCAGCTCACCACCATGGAGGCCAGATACGCAGTATTTT	CASSPPWRPDTQYF
few	-	TRBJ2-7	TRBV13	TGTGCCAGCAGCTTACGCGGCAGGGGCAAAGCCTACGAGCAGTACTTC	CASSLRGRGKAYEQYF
few	TRBD2	TRBJ2-5	TRBV7-3	TGTGCCAGCAGCTTAATGGCTACTAGCGCTAAAGAGACCCAGTACTTC	CASSLMATSAKETQYF
-	TRBD1	TRBJ1-1	TRBV11-2	TGTGCCAGCAGCCCGACAGGGGCCCGATCAGATGAAGCTTTCTTT	CASSPTGARSDEAFF
few	TRBD1	TRBJ1-1	TRBV18	TGTGCCAGCTCATCAGGACAGGGGCCCACTGAAGCTTTCTTT	CASSSGQGPTEAFF
-	-	TRBJ2-6	TRBV10-3	TGTGCCATCAGTGTCGAGGGCCGGTCTGGGGCCAACGTCCTGACTTTC	CAISVEGRSGANVLTF
-	TRBD1	TRBJ1-1	TRBV7-9	TGTGCCAGCAGCTCCGGGACAGGGCTTGAAGCTTTCTTT	CASSSGTGLEAFF
few	-	TRBJ2-3	TRBV4-2	TGTGCCAGCAGCCAAGTACAGCGGGTTAGCACAGATACGCAGTATTTT	CASSQVQRVSTDTQYF
few	-	TRBJ1-2	TRBV7-8	TGTGCCAGCAGATTTGAGGGAGGCTACACCTTC	CASRFEGGYTF
few	-	TRBJ1-5	TRBV5-4	TGTGCCAGCAGCTTGGACAAACAGCCCCAGCATTTT	CASSLDKQPQHF
-	-	TRBJ2-2	TRBV27	TGTGCCAGCAGACTAGGCCCAACTACCGGGGAGCTGTTTTTT	CASRLGPTTGELFF
few	TRBD1	TRBJ2-5	TRBV7-2	TGTGCCAGCAGCCCGGGACAGCCCCAAGAGACCCAGTACTTC	CASSPGQPQETQYF
-	-	TRBJ1-1	TRBV4-2	TGTGCCAGCAGCCAAGTACTCCTGAGGAACACTGAAGCTTTCTTT	CASSQVLLRNTEAFF
-	TRBD2	TRBJ2-3	TRBV5-4	TGTGCCAGCAGCTTTAATCTAGCGGGGGGAGAGGATACGCAGTATTTT	CASSFNLAGGEDTQYF
-	-	TRBJ1-1	TRBV11-2	TGTGCCAGCAGCCGGTGGAGTTGGAATGATGGCACTGAAGCTTTCTTT	CASSRWSWNDGTEAFF
few	-	TRBJ2-5	TRBV7-2	TGTGCCAGCAGCTTAGTACAGGGAGAGACCCAGTACTTC	CASSLVQGETQYF
-	-	TRBJ1-1	TRBV5-4	TGTGCCAGCAGCCCCCTCGGGGGTAGCAACACTGAAGCTTTCTTT	CASSPLGGSNTEAFF
few	TRBD1	TRBJ1-1	TRBV6-6	TGTGCCAGCAGTCAGGACAGGGGGAACGTAGGCACTGAAGCTTTCTTT	CASSQDRGNVGTEAFF
-	TRBD2	TRBJ2-5	TRBV5-1	TGCGCCAGCAGCTCACCCGGGGGGGAGACCCAGTACTTC	CASSSPGGETQYF
-	-	TRBJ2-7	TRBV4-3	TGCGCCAGCAGCCAAGACAGGGGACCCTACGAGCAGTACTTC	CASSQDRGPYEQYF
few	-	TRBJ2-3	TRBV7-9	TGTGCCAGCAGCCCTCGGGTCGTTTATAGCACAGATACGCAGTATTTT	CASSPRVVYSTDTQYF
few	TRBD1	TRBJ1-1	TRBV5-4	TGTGCCAGCAGCTCTGGGACAGGGGGCAGGTCTACTGAAGCTTTCTTT	CASSSGTGGRSTEAFF
few	TRBD1	TRBJ1-2	TRBV6-6	TGTGCCAGCAGCGTGGGACAGGGGTCAGGGAACTATGGCTACACCTTC	CASSVGQGSGNYGYTF
-	TRBD1	TRBJ2-7	TRBV27	TGTGCCAGCGGACCACTAGGGACAGGAGGGGTCGAGCAGTACTTC	CASGPLGTGGVEQYF